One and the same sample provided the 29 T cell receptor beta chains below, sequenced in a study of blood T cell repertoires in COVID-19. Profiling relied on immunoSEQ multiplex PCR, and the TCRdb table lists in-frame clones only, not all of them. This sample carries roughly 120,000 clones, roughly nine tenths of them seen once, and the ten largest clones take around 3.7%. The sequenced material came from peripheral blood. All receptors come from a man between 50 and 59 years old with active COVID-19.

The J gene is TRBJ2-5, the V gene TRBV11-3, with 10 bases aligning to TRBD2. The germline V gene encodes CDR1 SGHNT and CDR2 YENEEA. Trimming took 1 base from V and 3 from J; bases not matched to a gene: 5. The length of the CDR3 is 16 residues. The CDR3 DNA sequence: TGTGCCAGCAGCTTAGTAGCTGGACTAGCGGAAGAGACCCAGTACTTC. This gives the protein CASSLVAGLAEETQYF.

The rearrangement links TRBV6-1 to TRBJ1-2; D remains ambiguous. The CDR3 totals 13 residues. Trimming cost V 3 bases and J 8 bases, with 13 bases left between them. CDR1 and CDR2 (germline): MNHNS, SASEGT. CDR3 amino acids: CASSDAGRFGYTF. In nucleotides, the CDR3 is TGTGCCAGCAGTGATGCAGGAAGGTTCGGCTACACCTTC.

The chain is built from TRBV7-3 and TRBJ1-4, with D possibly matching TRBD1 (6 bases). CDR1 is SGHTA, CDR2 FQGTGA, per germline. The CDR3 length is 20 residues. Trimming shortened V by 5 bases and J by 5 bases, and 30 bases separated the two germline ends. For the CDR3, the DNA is TGTGCCAGCAGCCCCTATAGATTTGCGACAGGCCAACGACGGAATGAAAAACTGTTTTTT. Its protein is CASSPYRFATGQRRNEKLFF.

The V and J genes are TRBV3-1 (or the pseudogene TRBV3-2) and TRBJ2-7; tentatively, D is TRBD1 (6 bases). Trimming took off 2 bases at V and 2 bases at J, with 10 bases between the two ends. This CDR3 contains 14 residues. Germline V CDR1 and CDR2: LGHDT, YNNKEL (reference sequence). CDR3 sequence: CASSQNRVTYEQYF. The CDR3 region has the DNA TGTGCCAGCAGCCAAAACAGGGTAACCTACGAGCAGTACTTC.

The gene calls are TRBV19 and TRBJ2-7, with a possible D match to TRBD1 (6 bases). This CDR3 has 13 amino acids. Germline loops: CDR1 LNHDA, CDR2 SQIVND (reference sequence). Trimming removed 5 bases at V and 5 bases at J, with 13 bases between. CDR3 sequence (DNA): TGTGCCAGTAGTTCACAACAGGGCGACGAGCAGTACTTC. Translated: CASSSQQGDEQYF.

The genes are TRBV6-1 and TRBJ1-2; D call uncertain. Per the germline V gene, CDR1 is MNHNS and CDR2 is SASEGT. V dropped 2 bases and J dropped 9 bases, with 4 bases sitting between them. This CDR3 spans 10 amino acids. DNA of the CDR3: TGTGCCAGCAGTGAACTCCGCTACACCTTC. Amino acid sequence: CASSELRYTF.

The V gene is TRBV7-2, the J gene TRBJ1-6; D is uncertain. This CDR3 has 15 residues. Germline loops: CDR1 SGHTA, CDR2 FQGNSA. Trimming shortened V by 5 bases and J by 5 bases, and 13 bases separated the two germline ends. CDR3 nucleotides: TGTGCCAGCAGCGCCCGGCGAGGAAATAATTCACCCCTCCACTTT. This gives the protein CASSARRGNNSPLHF.

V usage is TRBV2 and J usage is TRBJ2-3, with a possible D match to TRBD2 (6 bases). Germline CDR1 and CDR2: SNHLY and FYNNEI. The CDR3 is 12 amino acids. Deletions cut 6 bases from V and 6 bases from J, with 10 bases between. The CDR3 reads CASRGLADTQYF. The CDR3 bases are TGTGCCAGCAGGGGACTCGCGGATACGCAGTATTTT. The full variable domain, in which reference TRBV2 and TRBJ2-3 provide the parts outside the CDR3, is EPEVTQTPSHQVTQMGQEVILRCVPISNHLYFYWYRQILGQKVEFLVSFYNNEISEKSEIFDDQFSVERPDGSNFTLKIRSTKLEDSAMYFCASRGLADTQYFGPGTRLTVL.

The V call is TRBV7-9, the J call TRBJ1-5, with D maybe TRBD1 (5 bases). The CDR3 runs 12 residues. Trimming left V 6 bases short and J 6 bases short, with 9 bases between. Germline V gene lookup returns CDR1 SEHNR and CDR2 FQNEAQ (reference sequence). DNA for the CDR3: TGTGCCAGCAGTCAAGGGGTTCAGCCCCAGCATTTT. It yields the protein CASSQGVQPQHF. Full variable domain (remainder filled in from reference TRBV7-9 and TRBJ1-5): DTGVSQNPRHKITKRGQNVTFRCDPISEHNRLYWYRQTLGQGPEFLTYFQNEAQLEKSRLLSDRFSAERPKGSFSTLEIQRTEQGDSAMYLCASSQGVQPQHFGDGTRLSIL.

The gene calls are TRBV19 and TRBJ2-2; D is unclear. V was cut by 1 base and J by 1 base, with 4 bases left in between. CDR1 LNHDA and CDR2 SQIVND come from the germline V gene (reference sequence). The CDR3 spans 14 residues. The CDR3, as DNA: TGTGCCAGTAGTATAGGGAGGAACACCGGGGAGCTGTTTTTT. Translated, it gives CASSIGRNTGELFF. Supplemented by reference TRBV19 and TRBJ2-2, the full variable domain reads DGGITQSPKYLFRKEGQNVTLSCEQNLNHDAMYWYRQDPGQGLRLIYYSQIVNDFQKGDIAEGYSVSREKKESFPLTVTSAQKNPTAFYLCASSIGRNTGELFFGEGSRLTVL.

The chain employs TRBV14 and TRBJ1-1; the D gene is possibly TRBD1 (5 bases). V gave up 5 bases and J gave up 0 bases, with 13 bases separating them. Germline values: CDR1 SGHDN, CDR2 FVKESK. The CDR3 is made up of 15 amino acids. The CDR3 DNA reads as TGTGCCAGCAGCACAATCCGGGGGATGAACACTGAAGCTTTCTTT. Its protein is CASSTIRGMNTEAFF.

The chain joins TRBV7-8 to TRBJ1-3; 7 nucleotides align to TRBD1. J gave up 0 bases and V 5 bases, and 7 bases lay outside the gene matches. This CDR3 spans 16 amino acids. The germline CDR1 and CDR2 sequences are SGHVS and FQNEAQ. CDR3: CASSLGDSYSGNTIYF. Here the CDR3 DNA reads TGTGCCAGCAGCCTTGGGGACAGCTACTCTGGAAACACCATATATTTT.

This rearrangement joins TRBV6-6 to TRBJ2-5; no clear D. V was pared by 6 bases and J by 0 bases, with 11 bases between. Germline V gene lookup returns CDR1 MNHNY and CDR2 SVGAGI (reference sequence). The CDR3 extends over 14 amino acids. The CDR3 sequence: CASSPGRYQETQYF. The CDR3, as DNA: TGTGCCAGCAGCCCCGGCAGGTACCAAGAGACCCAGTACTTC.

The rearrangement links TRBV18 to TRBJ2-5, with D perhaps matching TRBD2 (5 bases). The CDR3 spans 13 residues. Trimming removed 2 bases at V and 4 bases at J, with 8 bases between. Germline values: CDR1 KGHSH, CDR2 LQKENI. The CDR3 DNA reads TGTGCCAGCTCACCATCGAGGGCAGAGACCCAGTACTTC. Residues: CASSPSRAETQYF.

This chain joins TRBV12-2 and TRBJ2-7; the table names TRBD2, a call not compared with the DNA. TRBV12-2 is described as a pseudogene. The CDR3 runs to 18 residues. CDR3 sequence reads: CASRLVVGWGDLSYEQYV. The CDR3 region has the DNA TGTGCAAGTCGCTTAGTTGTGGGATGGGGGGACCTATCCTACGAGCAGTACGTC.

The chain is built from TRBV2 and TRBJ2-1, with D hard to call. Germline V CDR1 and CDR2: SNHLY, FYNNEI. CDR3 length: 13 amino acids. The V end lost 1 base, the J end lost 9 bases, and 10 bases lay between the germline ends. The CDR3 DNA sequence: TGTGCCAGCAGTGAAGTACTTAGAGGTGAGCAGTTCTTC. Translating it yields CASSEVLRGEQFF.

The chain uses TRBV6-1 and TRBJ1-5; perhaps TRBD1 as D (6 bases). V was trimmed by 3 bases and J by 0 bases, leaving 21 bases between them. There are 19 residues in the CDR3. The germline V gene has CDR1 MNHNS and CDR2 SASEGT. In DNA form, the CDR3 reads TGTGCCAGCAGTGACAGTAAGGGACACCCCATTTATAGCAATCAGCCCCAGCATTTT. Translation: CASSDSKGHPIYSNQPQHF.

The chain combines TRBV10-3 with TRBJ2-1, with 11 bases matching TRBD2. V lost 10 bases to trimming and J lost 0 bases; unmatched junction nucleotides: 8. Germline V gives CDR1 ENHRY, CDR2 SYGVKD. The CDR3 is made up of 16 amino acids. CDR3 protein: CATLASGGSSYNEQFF. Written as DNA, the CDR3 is TGTGCCACCCTAGCTAGCGGGGGGTCCTCCTACAATGAGCAGTTCTTC.

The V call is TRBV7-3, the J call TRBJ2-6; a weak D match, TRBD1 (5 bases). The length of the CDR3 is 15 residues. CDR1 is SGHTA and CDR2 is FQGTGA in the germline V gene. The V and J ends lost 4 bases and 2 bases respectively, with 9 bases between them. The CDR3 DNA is TGTGCCAGCAGCTGGGGCGCGGCTGGGGCCAACGTCCTGACTTTC. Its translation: CASSWGAAGANVLTF. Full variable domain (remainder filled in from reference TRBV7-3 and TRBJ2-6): GAGVSQTPSNKVTEKGKYVELRCDPISGHTALYWYRQSLGQGPEFLIYFQGTGAADDSGLPNDRFFAVRPEGSVSTLKIQRTERGDSAVYLCASSWGAAGANVLTFGAGSRLTVL.

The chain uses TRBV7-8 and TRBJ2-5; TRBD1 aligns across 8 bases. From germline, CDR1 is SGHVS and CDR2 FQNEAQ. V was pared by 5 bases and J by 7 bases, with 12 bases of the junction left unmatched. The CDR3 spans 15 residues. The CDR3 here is CASSAADRDLGTQYF. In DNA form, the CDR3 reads TGTGCCAGCAGCGCGGCGGACAGGGACCTGGGGACCCAGTACTTC.

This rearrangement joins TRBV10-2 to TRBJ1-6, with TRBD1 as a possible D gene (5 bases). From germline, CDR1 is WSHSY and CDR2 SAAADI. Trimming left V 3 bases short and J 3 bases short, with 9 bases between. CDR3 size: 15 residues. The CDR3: CASSEERGYNSPLHF. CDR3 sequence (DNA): TGCGCCAGCAGTGAAGAAAGGGGCTATAATTCACCCCTCCACTTT.

The CDR3 is CASSFGGGYSYEQYF. The CDR3, as DNA: TGTGCCAGCAGCTTCGGGGGGGGCTACTCCTACGAGCAGTACTTC. The genes are TRBV7-9 and TRBJ2-7, with TRBD2 matching over 8 bases. Germline V gives CDR1 SEHNR, CDR2 FQNEAQ (reference sequence). V was pared by 3 bases and J by 0 bases, with 4 bases of the junction left unmatched. The CDR3 consists of 15 residues.

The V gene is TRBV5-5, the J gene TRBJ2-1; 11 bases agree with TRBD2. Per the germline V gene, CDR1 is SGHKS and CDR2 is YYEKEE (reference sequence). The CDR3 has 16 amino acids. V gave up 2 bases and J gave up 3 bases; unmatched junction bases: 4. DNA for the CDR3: TGTGCCAGCAGCTTATCCGGGACTAGCGGCTACAATGAGCAGTTCTTC. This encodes CASSLSGTSGYNEQFF.

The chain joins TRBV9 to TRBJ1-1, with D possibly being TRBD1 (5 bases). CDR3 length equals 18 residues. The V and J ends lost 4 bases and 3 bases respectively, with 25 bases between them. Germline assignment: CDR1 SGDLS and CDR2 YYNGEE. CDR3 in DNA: TGTGCCAGCAGCACGTCCCGGGACTCCCCCAGTGCGGACACTGAAGCTTTCTTT. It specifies CASSTSRDSPSADTEAFF. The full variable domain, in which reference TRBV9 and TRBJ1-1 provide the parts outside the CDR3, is DSGVTQTPKHLITATGQRVTLRCSPRSGDLSVYWYQQSLDQGLQFLIQYYNGEERAKGNILERFSAQQFPDLHSELNLSSLELGDSALYFCASSTSRDSPSADTEAFFGQGTRLTVV.

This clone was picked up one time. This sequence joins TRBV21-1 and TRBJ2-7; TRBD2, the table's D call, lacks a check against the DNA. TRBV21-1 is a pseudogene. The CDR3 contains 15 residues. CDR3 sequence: CASNPPSGRSHEQYV. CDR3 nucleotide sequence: TGTGCCAGCAATCCACCCAGCGGGAGGTCCCACGAGCAGTACGTC.

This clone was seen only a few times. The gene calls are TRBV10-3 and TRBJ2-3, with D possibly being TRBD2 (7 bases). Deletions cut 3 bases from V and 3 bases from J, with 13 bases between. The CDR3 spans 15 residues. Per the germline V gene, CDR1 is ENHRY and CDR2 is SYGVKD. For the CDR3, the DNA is TGTGCCATCAGTGATACAGGGAGGGGGACAGATACGCAGTATTTT. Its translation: CAISDTGRGTDTQYF.

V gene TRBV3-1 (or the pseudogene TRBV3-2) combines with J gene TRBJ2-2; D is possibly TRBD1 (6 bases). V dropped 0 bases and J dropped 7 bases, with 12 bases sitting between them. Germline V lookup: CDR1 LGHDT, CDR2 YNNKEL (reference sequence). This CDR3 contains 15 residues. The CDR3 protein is CASSQEWGPDGELFF. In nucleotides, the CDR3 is TGTGCCAGCAGCCAAGAGTGGGGGCCGGACGGGGAGCTGTTTTTT.

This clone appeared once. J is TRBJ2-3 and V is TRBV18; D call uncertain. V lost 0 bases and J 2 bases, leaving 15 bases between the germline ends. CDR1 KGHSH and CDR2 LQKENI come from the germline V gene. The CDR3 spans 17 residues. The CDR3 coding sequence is TGTGCCAGCTCACCACCTCGGTCAGGCGAACACACAGATACGCAGTATTTT. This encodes CASSPPRSGEHTDTQYF.

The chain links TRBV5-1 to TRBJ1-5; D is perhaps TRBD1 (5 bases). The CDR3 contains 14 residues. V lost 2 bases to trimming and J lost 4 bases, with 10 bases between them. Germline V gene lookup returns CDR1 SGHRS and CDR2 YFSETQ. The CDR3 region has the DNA TGCGCCAGCAGCTTAGGGGTATCTAATCAGCCCCAGCATTTT. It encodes CASSLGVSNQPQHF.